This TCR beta chain was captured in a study of blood T cells in healthy people across ages. Combining a sample-barcoded 5' primer with a J-beta primer mix, a second PCR ran for roughly 7 to 12 cycles. TCRdb passed the 5' RACE reads through MiXCR, listing each CDR3 protein once. The sample carries approximately 670,000 distinct CDR3 sequences, roughly two fifths recorded once. About this clonotype: Its antigen is not known.

Overall study results and limits: Because sorting was not performed, PBMCs prevented conclusive naive versus antigen-experienced comparison.

What was sequenced was blood. This clonotype was obtained from an elderly man in good health.

The CDR3 spells CASSLSPVQNEQFF. Written as DNA, the CDR3 is TGTGCCAGCAGTTTATCCCCCGTCCAAAATGAGCAGTTCTTC. The chain couples TRBV28 to TRBJ2-1; no reliable D call. Germline assignment: CDR1 MDHEN and CDR2 SYDVKM. The CDR3 totals 14 residues. V was cut by 1 base and J by 7 bases, with 11 bases left in between. Based on the CDR3 plus reference TRBV28 and TRBJ2-1, the full variable domain is DVKVTQSSRYLVKRTGEKVFLECVQDMDHENMFWYRQDPGLGLRLIYFSYDVKMKEKGDIPEGYSVSREKKERFSLILESASTNQTSMYLCASSLSPVQNEQFFGPGTRLTVL.